This T cell receptor (beta chain) emerged from a study of OX40 agonist ivuxolimab in advanced cancers. On the study more broadly: Mean age roughly 65 years, range about 23 to 85; about 81% male. Study-level findings and limits: Among some nonresponders, normalized T-cell clonal expansion was also low.

Deletions cut 5 bases from V and 5 bases from J, with 10 bases between. This CDR3 contains 12 residues. CDR1 is SNHLY and CDR2 is FYNNEI in the germline V gene. Details on this clone: Its antigen is not identified.

If patients had autoimmune disease history or systemic immunosuppression, they were excluded. Profiling relied on immunoSEQ multiplex PCR, and the TCRdb table lists in-frame clones only, not all of them. The repertoire holds over 50,000 clones, with roughly 92% as singletons. Specimen: CD4+ or CD8+ T cells sorted from blood, collected in a trial of the OX40 agonist ivuxolimab. J is TRBJ2-7 and V is TRBV2; tentatively, D is TRBD1 (6 bases). The TCR was taken from an adult with an advanced solid tumor such as melanoma, head and neck, liver or kidney cancer. CDR3 sequence: CASSTGNHEQYF. The CDR3 DNA reads TGTGCCAGCAGTACAGGGAACCACGAGCAGTACTTC.